This T cell receptor beta chain was recovered during a study of CD8+CD57+ T cells in acquired aplastic anemia. Overall study: DNA per sorted CD4+ or CD8+ sample ranged roughly 0.18 to 30 ug, averaging 3.2 ug. Healthy-donor CD4+ cells averaged roughly 10.8 million reads. Findings and limits, study-wide: About 28 sequences, all CD8+ CDR3, were shared between patients and controls. Significance was not reached for CD8+ Simpson's diversity between patients and controls.

Using genomic DNA as the template, TCR beta VDJ and CDR3 profiling was carried out. TCRdb recomputed calls from the reads with MiXCR, one row per CDR3 protein. The data show 50,000 to 65,000 distinct CDR3 sequences, around 55% seen once. Notes on this clonotype: Its specificity is not known.

Unmatched junction bases numbered 0, after V lost 1 base and J lost 2 bases. The CDR3 totals 14 residues. Germline V gives CDR1 SNHLY, CDR2 FYNNEI. The TCR sequence derives from a human donor in good health, serving as a control. Sequenced material: sorted CD4+, CD8+, or CD8+CD57+ T cells (not recorded which) from PBMCs. The J gene is TRBJ2-5, the V gene TRBV2; 8 bases match TRBD1. The CDR3 nucleotides read TGTGCCAGCAGTGAAGACAGGGGGCAAGAGACCCAGTACTTC. Translated, it gives CASSEDRGQETQYF.